The clone carrying this TCR beta chain was picked up a small number of times. This CDR3 is built from 14 residues. The germline V gene encodes CDR1 ENHRY and CDR2 SYGVKD. Trimming removed 0 bases from V and 6 bases from J, with 9 bases in between. Researchers generated TCR beta cDNA from approximately 520 ng of total RNA, relying on a constant-region primer. Each TCR beta library was derived from three nested multiplex PCR rounds that employed slightly modified ARM-PCR. Rounds one and two of PCR, each of roughly 10 cycles, were primed with TRBV1-TRBV30 forward primers and a C-beta reverse primer. Each CDR3 protein gets one entry after TCRdb re-called the multiplex PCR reads with MiXCR. Of approximately 330,000 distinct CDR3 sequences listed, about 65% were seen once; the top ten hold 6.5%. This sample was taken from a study of tumor-infiltrating lymphocytes in primary liver carcinoma. Out of unsorted whole blood came the blood RNA, and germline DNA was extracted as well.

The sequencing sample was made of peripheral blood. The TCR comes from a man aged 35 to 55 with primary liver carcinoma and hepatitis B virus infection. V and J are TRBV10-3 and TRBJ2-1, with TRBD1 as a possible D gene (5 bases). The CDR3 DNA is TGTGCCATCAGTGAGTCGAACCAGGGCAATGAGCAGTTCTTC. Amino acid sequence: CAISESNQGNEQFF.